This T cell receptor (beta chain) was identified during a study of chemoradiotherapy in HPV16-positive cancers. Study as a whole: Candidate HPV-specific T-cell clones and common TCR motifs came from functional assays in a couple of HPV16-positive patients.

The method was immunoSEQ multiplex PCR; TCRdb's version includes in-frame clones alone and lacks a portion of them. The profile shows 20,000 or so clones, more than 80% of them singletons. Study observations and caveats: Candidate HPV-specific clones and E7-related TCR motifs grew in tumor during treatment.

CDR1 and CDR2 (germline): SGHVS, FNYEAQ. Trimming pared 5 bases from V and 1 base from J, leaving 18 bases between. The CDR3 covers 16 residues. As to this clone: Antigen: not known.

Repertoires were sampled repeatedly during chemoradiotherapy. This receptor was identified in a human donor with HPV-associated anogenital cancer. The rearrangement uses TRBV7-6 and TRBJ2-7, with a tentative D call TRBD1 (6 bases). The starting material was blood, obtained from a patient who underwent chemoradiotherapy. The CDR3 bases are TGTGCCAGCAGCGCCTACAGGGTCAGGGAGTCCTACGAGCAGTACTTC. This gives the protein CASSAYRVRESYEQYF.